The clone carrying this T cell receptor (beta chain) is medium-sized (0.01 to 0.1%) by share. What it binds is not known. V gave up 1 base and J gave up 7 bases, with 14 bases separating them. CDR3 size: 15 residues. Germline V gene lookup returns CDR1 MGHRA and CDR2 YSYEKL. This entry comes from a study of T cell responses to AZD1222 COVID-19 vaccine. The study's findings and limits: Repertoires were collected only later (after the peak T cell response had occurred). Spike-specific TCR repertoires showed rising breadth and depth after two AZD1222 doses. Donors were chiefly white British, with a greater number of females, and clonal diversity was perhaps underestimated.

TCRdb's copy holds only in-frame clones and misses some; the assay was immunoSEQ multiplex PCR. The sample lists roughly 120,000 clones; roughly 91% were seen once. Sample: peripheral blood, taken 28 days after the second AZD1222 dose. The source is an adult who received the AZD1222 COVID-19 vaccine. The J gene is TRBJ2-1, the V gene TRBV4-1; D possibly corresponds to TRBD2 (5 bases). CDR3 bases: TGCGCCAGCAGCCAAGCCGGAGGTTTGGTGAATGAGCAGTTCTTC. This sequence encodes CASSQAGGLVNEQFF.